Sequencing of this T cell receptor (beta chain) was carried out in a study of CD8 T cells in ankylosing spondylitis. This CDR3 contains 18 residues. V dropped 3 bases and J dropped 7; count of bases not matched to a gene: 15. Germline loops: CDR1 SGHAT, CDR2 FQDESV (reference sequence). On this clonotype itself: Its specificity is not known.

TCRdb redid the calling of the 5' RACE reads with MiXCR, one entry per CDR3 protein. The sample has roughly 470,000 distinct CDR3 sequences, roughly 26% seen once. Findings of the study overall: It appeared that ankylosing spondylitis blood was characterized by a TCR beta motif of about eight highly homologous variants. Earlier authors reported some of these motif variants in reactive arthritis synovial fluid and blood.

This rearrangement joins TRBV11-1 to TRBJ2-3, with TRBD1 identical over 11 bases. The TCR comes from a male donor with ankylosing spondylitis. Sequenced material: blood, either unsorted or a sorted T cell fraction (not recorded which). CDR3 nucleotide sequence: TGTGCCAGCAGCTTGGGGGCCTCCGGGACAGGGGGAAGTAATACGCAGTATTTT. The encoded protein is CASSLGASGTGGSNTQYF.